These T cell receptor beta chains were read from a single sample in a study of T cell changes during pregnancy in multiple sclerosis. Produced via immunoSEQ multiplex PCR; TCRdb's table is partial and in-frame only. The sample comprises roughly 63,000 clones, around 90% of which are singletons, and more than 2% rests with the top ten. Specimen: peripheral blood, collected in the second trimester of pregnancy. These TCRs come from a female donor in good health, enrolled as a control in a pregnancy study. CDR3s leave out the opening cysteine and the closing phenylalanine or tryptophan. Fields, in order: J gene, V gene, CDR3 protein.

J: TRBJ1-6; V: TRBV10-3; CDR3: AINQGRDNSPLH
J: TRBJ1-6; V: TRBV10-2; CDR3: ASKTRASPLH
J: TRBJ2-5; V: TRBV2; CDR3: ASFPGLATIETQY
J: TRBJ1-2; V: TRBV7-9; CDR3: ASSLARQILNYGYT
J: TRBJ1-4; V: TRBV7-8; CDR3: ASSPWDRVIEKLF
J: TRBJ2-7; V: TRBV7-6; CDR3: ASSFGTSSHLTYEQY
J: TRBJ1-2; V: TRBV29-1; CDR3: SVVRDDPLNT
J: TRBJ2-5; V: TRBV10-3; CDR3: ATGLAGGETQY
J: TRBJ2-7; V: TRBV29-1; CDR3: SGWEGPSYEQY
J: TRBJ2-7; V: TRBV28; CDR3: ASEVAGSYEQY
J: TRBJ1-4; V: TRBV6-1; CDR3: ASSEIKNEKLF
J: TRBJ1-5; V: TRBV28; CDR3: ASSRTGGGNQPQH
J: TRBJ1-5; V: TRBV18; CDR3: ASSPTGGSNQPQH
J: TRBJ2-7; V: TRBV18; CDR3: ASSPTTGRANEQY
J: TRBJ2-3; V: TRBV5-1; CDR3: ASSWRQRPSGDTQY
J: TRBJ1-2; V: TRBV28; CDR3: ASSSAGTGVGGYT
J: TRBJ2-2; V: TRBV29-1; CDR3: SVEGAGSGELF
J: TRBJ1-2; V: TRBV28; CDR3: ASSPTGRVHGYT
J: TRBJ1-1; V: TRBV5-1; CDR3: ASSFDRSTEAF
J: TRBJ2-7; V: TRBV6-1; CDR3: ASSEFPGVSYEQY
J: TRBJ2-7; V: TRBV2; CDR3: AGQDNSYEQY
J: TRBJ1-5; V: TRBV4-1; CDR3: ASSQVPGEGQPQH
J: TRBJ2-2; V: TRBV5-1; CDR3: ASSLGAAGGELF
J: TRBJ1-5; V: TRBV5-1; CDR3: ASREGAGQPQH
J: TRBJ2-5; V: TRBV9; CDR3: ASSAGTSDRAGQY
J: TRBJ2-1; V: TRBV9; CDR3: ASSVVMSSYNEQF
J: TRBJ2-1; V: TRBV6-6; CDR3: ASRRGGPYNEQF
J: TRBJ1-1; V: TRBV4-1; CDR3: ASSPRWGGEGTEAF
J: TRBJ1-3; V: TRBV21-1; CDR3: ASSKGPGSGNTIY
J: TRBJ2-5; V: TRBV13; CDR3: ASSWGQANQETQY
J: TRBJ2-7; V: TRBV19; CDR3: ASSIKREVSYEQY
J: TRBJ1-2; V: TRBV9; CDR3: ASSVVAEDYGYT
J: TRBJ1-1; V: TRBV19; CDR3: ASSTTGNTEAF
J: TRBJ2-7; V: TRBV7-9; CDR3: ASSWPGLAYEQY
J: TRBJ1-2; V: TRBV5-5; CDR3: ASSLAGVAYGYT
J: TRBJ2-1; V: TRBV19; CDR3: ASRPPDRRNEQF
J: TRBJ1-3; V: TRBV7-9; CDR3: ASRTGLSGNTIY
J: TRBJ1-1; V: TRBV15; CDR3: ATSRDRDRAAF
J: TRBJ1-2; V: TRBV5-4; CDR3: ASSWDRLANYGYT
J: TRBJ1-5; V: TRBV4-1; CDR3: ASSQELSWGNQPQH
J: TRBJ2-6; V: TRBV18; CDR3: ASSQLSVRARGTSGANVLT